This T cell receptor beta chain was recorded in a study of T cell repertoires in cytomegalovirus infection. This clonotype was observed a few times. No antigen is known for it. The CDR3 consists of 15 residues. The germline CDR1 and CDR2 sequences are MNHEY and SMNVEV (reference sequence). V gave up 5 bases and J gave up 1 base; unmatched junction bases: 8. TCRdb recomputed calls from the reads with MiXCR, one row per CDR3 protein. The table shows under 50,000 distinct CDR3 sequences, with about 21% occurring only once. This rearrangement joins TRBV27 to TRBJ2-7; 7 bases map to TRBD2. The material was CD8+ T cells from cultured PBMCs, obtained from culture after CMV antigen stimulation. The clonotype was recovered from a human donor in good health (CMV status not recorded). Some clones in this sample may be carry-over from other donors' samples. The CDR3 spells CASSPHPSGSYEQYF. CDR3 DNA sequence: TGTGCCAGCAGTCCCCACCCTAGCGGTTCCTACGAGCAGTACTTC.